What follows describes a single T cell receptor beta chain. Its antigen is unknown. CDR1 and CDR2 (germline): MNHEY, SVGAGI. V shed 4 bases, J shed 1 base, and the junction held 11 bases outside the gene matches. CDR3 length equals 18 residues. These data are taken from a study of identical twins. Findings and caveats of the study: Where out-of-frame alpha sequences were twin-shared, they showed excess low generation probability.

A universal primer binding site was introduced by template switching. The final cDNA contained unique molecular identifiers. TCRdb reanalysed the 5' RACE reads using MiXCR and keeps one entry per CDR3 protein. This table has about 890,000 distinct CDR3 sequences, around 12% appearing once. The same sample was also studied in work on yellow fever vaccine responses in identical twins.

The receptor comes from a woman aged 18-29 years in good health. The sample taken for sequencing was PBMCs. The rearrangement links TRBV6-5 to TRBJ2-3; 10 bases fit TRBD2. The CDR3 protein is CASSSPELAGGGTDTQYF. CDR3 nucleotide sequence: TGTGCCAGCAGTTCCCCCGAGTTAGCGGGAGGAGGCACAGATACGCAGTATTTT.